The 28 T cell receptor beta chains listed next were all sequenced from one sample in a study of T cell changes during pregnancy in multiple sclerosis. Assay used: immunoSEQ multiplex PCR; TCRdb lists only in-frame clones, some missing. The sample holds about 44,000 clones, approximately 96% seen once. The sample was peripheral blood, taken in the second trimester of pregnancy. The receptors stem from a female donor with multiple sclerosis, enrolled in a pregnancy study.

The chain has TRBV10-3 and TRBJ1-6; TRBD1 matches at 7 bases. CDR3 length equals 13 residues. Germline CDR1 ENHRY, CDR2 SYGVKD. V lost 6 bases and J lost 10; bases outside the gene matches: 6. CDR3 sequence reads: CAIRAGGESPLHF. CDR3 nucleotides: TGTGCCATCAGGGCAGGGGGAGAATCACCCCTCCACTTT.

Here the CDR3 reads CASSPGQKETQYF. In DNA, the CDR3 is TGTGCCAGCTCACCGGGACAAAAAGAGACCCAGTACTTC. V usage is TRBV18 and J usage is TRBJ2-5, with a possible D match to TRBD1 (6 bases). V was clipped by 3 bases and J by 3 bases, with 8 bases between them. The CDR3 runs to 13 residues. Germline values: CDR1 KGHSH, CDR2 LQKENI. Complete variable domain (other parts from reference TRBV18 and TRBJ2-5): NAGVMQNPRHLVRRRGQEARLRCSPMKGHSHVYWYRQLPEEGLKFMVYLQKENIIDESGMPKERFSAEFPKEGPSILRIQQVVRGDSAAYFCASSPGQKETQYFGPGTRLLVL.

The chain recombines TRBV7-2 with TRBJ2-1; 8 bases agree with TRBD2. Germline CDR1 and CDR2: SGHTA and FQGNSA. The CDR3 consists of 18 residues. V dropped 5 bases and J dropped 3; count of bases not matched to a gene: 15. The CDR3 region is CASSVGLESGGLYNEQFF. The CDR3 region has the DNA TGTGCCAGCAGCGTAGGATTAGAAAGCGGGGGACTCTACAATGAGCAGTTCTTC.

The chain is built from TRBV10-3 and TRBJ2-7; 11 bases line up with TRBD2. This CDR3 has 15 residues. V was clipped by 5 bases and J by 9 bases; unmatched bases: 12. Per germline, CDR1 ENHRY and CDR2 SYGVKD. The CDR3 protein is CAISTLAGGPQVQYF. Written as DNA, the CDR3 is TGTGCCATCAGTACTCTAGCGGGGGGACCTCAGGTGCAGTACTTC.

V and J are TRBV7-2 and TRBJ2-2, with 7 bases aligning to TRBD2. CDR3 length: 16 amino acids. V lost 4 bases and J lost 1; bases outside the gene matches: 6. Germline V gives CDR1 SGHTA, CDR2 FQGNSA. The DNA of the CDR3 is TGTGCCAGCAGCTCTATGCGGGAGAAGAACACCGGGGAGCTGTTTTTT. It yields the protein CASSSMREKNTGELFF.

This clone turned up a few times. This chain links TRBV27 with TRBJ2-7, with 7 nucleotides matching TRBD1. The CDR3 length is 16 residues. Germline lookup yields CDR1 MNHEY and CDR2 SMNVEV (reference sequence). The V gene end was trimmed by 3 bases and the J gene end by 0 bases; junction bases not matched to a gene: 8. The CDR3 DNA follows: TGTGCCAGCAGTTTCTCGGGACAGCTCCTCTCCTACGAGCAGTACTTC. Protein sequence: CASSFSGQLLSYEQYF.

The chain has TRBV4-1 and TRBJ2-2; no clear D. Trimming removed 0 bases at V and 4 bases at J, with 9 bases between. This CDR3 has 15 amino acids. Germline V gene data show CDR1 as MGHRA and CDR2 as YSYEKL. CDR3: CASSQELQITGELFF. CDR3 sequence (DNA): TGCGCCAGCAGCCAAGAATTACAGATCACCGGGGAGCTGTTTTTT.

This rearrangement joins TRBV14 to TRBJ2-3; TRBD2 agrees at 10 bases. The CDR3 spans 18 residues. Germline V lookup: CDR1 SGHDN, CDR2 FVKESK. The V and J ends lost 5 bases and 4 bases, in that order; junction bases with no gene match: 15. The CDR3 region has the DNA TGTGCCAGCAGCTCCTGGGGCAATGGAGCGGGAGGGGCAGATACGCAGTATTTT. Translation gives CASSSWGNGAGGADTQYF.

DNA of the CDR3: TGTGCCAGCAGCGGCCGAGGGGGGGGCCATACTGAGCAGTTCTTC. Its protein is CASSGRGGGHTEQFF. This chain uses TRBV7-8 with TRBJ2-1; TRBD2 is a possible D gene (7 bases). V lost 5 bases and J 9 bases, leaving 20 bases between the germline ends. Germline-derived CDR1 and CDR2 are SGHVS and FQNEAQ. This CDR3 has 15 residues.

This sequence joins TRBV7-6 and TRBJ2-1; 9 nucleotides line up with TRBD2. The CDR3 runs 17 residues. Looked up from germline, CDR1 is SGHVS and CDR2 is FNYEAQ. V was clipped by 1 base and J by 6 bases; unmatched bases: 10. Here the CDR3 reads CASSLVGPGLASNEQFF. CDR3 in DNA: TGTGCCAGCAGCTTAGTAGGTCCGGGACTAGCAAGCAATGAGCAGTTCTTC.

This chain uses TRBV5-4 with TRBJ2-1; tentative D call: TRBD2 (5 bases). With 4 bases removed from V and 0 bases from J, the gap between germline ends came to 17 bases. The CDR3 is 17 residues long. CDR1 is SGHNT and CDR2 is YYREEE in the germline V gene (reference sequence). The CDR3 region has the DNA TGTGCCAGCAGCCGGAGGAGCCCGGGGAACTCCTACAATGAGCAGTTCTTC. It yields the protein CASSRRSPGNSYNEQFF.

The chain joins TRBV5-1 to TRBJ2-1; the match to TRBD2 covers 8 bases. The CDR3 spans 16 residues. V gave up 0 bases and J gave up 6 bases; unmatched junction bases: 8. CDR1 and CDR2 (germline): SGHRS, YFSETQ. CDR3 in amino acids: CASSLGPAGEANEQFF. The CDR3 region has the DNA TGCGCCAGCAGCTTGGGTCCAGCGGGAGAGGCCAATGAGCAGTTCTTC.

The J gene is TRBJ1-2, the V gene TRBV6-1; 7 nucleotides align to TRBD1. The CDR3 runs 14 residues. Germline V gene lookup returns CDR1 MNHNS and CDR2 SASEGT. Germline trimming cut 6 bases from V and 2 bases from J; bases unmatched to any gene: 6. In DNA form, the CDR3 reads TGTGCCAGCAGGCGGGGACAGACGAACTATGGCTACACCTTC. Protein: CASRRGQTNYGYTF.

The CDR3 spells CAISEGTGNKNEQFF. The CDR3 coding sequence is TGTGCCATCAGTGAGGGGACAGGTAACAAGAATGAGCAGTTCTTC. V usage is TRBV10-3 and J usage is TRBJ2-1; TRBD1 aligns across 8 bases. Germline CDR1 reads ENHRY; CDR2 reads SYGVKD. CDR3 length equals 15 residues. Trimming removed 2 bases from V and 7 bases from J; junction bases left unmatched: 7.

V and J are TRBV7-9 and TRBJ2-7, with 8 positions matching TRBD2. This CDR3 contains 14 residues. J was trimmed by 6 bases and V by 5 bases; bases with no gene match: 9. Germline V gene sequence: CDR1 SEHNR, CDR2 FQNEAQ (reference sequence). The CDR3 DNA sequence: TGTGCCAGCAGCCCGCCGGGACGGGGGGGCGAGCAGTACTTC. Its translation is CASSPPGRGGEQYF.

V is TRBV19 and J is TRBJ2-7; D might be TRBD2 (6 bases). Germline CDR1 reads LNHDA; CDR2 reads SQIVND (reference sequence). Trimming shortened V by 3 bases and J by 4 bases, and 13 bases separated the two germline ends. The CDR3 is made up of 14 amino acids. CDR3 residues: CASSMRQEGYEQYF. CDR3 in DNA: TGTGCCAGTAGTATGCGGCAGGAGGGTTACGAGCAGTACTTC.

The rearrangement uses TRBV5-8 and TRBJ2-7; 9 bases align to TRBD1. V dropped 2 bases and J dropped 7; count of bases not matched to a gene: 13. The CDR3 covers 16 residues. Germline lookup yields CDR1 SGHTS and CDR2 YDEGEE. CDR3 in DNA: TGTGCCAGCAGCTTAGGACAGGGGAGCCTCTCTATGGAGCAGTACTTC. Translating gives CASSLGQGSLSMEQYF. The entire variable domain, with the rest obtained from reference TRBV5-8 and TRBJ2-7, is as follows: EAGVTQSPTHLIKTRGQQATLRCSPISGHTSVYWYQQALGLGLQFLLWYDEGEERNRGNFPPRFSGRQFPNYSSELNVNALELEDSALYLCASSLGQGSLSMEQYFGPGTRLTVT.

The chain links TRBV28 to TRBJ1-1, with D possibly matching TRBD1 (5 bases). The CDR3 consists of 13 residues. The V end lost 7 bases, the J end lost 3 bases, and 12 bases lay between the germline ends. The germline V gene encodes CDR1 MDHEN and CDR2 SYDVKM. The CDR3 loop reads CASKRGLDTEAFF. For the CDR3, the DNA is TGTGCCAGCAAACGGGGACTCGACACTGAAGCTTTCTTT.

The chain uses TRBV2 and TRBJ1-2, with TRBD1 matching over 9 bases. From germline, CDR1 is SNHLY and CDR2 FYNNEI. This CDR3 is 14 amino acids long. V shed 4 bases, J shed 5 bases, and the junction held 5 bases outside the gene matches. The DNA of the CDR3 is TGTGCCAGCAGTGGGCGCGGACAGGGGTATGGCTACACCTTC. It specifies CASSGRGQGYGYTF. The variable domain in full, completed from reference TRBV2 and TRBJ1-2, reads EPEVTQTPSHQVTQMGQEVILRCVPISNHLYFYWYRQILGQKVEFLVSFYNNEISEKSEIFDDQFSVERPDGSNFTLKIRSTKLEDSAMYFCASSGRGQGYGYTFGSGTRLTVV.

V is TRBV5-4 and J is TRBJ1-2; tentative D call: TRBD1 (6 bases). The germline V gene has CDR1 SGHNT and CDR2 YYREEE (reference sequence). Between the trimmed V and J ends, which lost 4 bases and 6 bases, there was a span of 13 bases. The CDR3 covers 13 residues. CDR3 bases: TGTGCCAGCAGCCCTGGGACATCCCATGGCTACACCTTC. This sequence encodes CASSPGTSHGYTF.

The chain employs TRBV6-5 and TRBJ1-2; 10 positions agree with TRBD1. Trimming took 1 base from V and 4 from J; bases not matched to a gene: 3. This CDR3 has 15 residues. The germline CDR1 and CDR2 sequences are MNHEY and SVGAGI. The CDR3 loop reads CASSYFGTGAYGYTF. CDR3 bases: TGTGCCAGCAGTTACTTTGGGACAGGGGCCTATGGCTACACCTTC.

The chain links TRBV5-1 to TRBJ1-5, with D possibly TRBD1 on 5 matching bases. V lost 0 bases, J lost 2 bases, and 9 bases lay in between. The CDR3 covers 15 residues. Looked up from germline, CDR1 is SGHRS and CDR2 is YFSETQ. In DNA form, the CDR3 reads TGCGCCAGCAGCTTGGAAGGGGTTGGCAATCAGCCCCAGCATTTT. Its translation: CASSLEGVGNQPQHF.

This chain connects TRBV7-3 to TRBJ2-7; a possible D gene is TRBD2 (7 bases). Looked up from germline, CDR1 is SGHTA and CDR2 is FQGTGA. Trimming shortened V by 2 bases and J by 1 base, and 9 bases separated the two germline ends. The CDR3 loop spans 14 amino acids. The CDR3 nucleotides read TGTGCCAGCAGCTTAGAGGGGGGGTCCTACGAGCAGTACTTC. Protein sequence: CASSLEGGSYEQYF.

The rearrangement joins TRBV7-2 to TRBJ2-5; 9 nucleotides align to TRBD1. CDR1 and CDR2 (germline): SGHTA, FQGNSA. V was clipped by 3 bases and J by 5 bases; unmatched bases: 7. This CDR3 contains 15 residues. The DNA for the CDR3 is TGTGCCAGCAGCTTCGTGACAGGGGGGGGTGAGACCCAGTACTTC. Translating gives CASSFVTGGGETQYF.

This rearrangement joins TRBV7-2 to TRBJ2-3; 7 bases align to TRBD2. The CDR3 consists of 16 residues. Per germline, CDR1 SGHTA and CDR2 FQGNSA. Unmatched junction bases numbered 6, after V lost 2 bases and J lost 1 base. The CDR3 sequence is CASSLLAGEGTDTQYF. The CDR3 DNA is TGTGCCAGCAGCTTACTTGCGGGGGAAGGCACAGATACGCAGTATTTT.

J is TRBJ2-2 and V is TRBV29-1; tentatively, D is TRBD1 (6 bases). CDR1 and CDR2 from the germline V gene are SQVTM and ANQGSEA. Trimming took off 5 bases at V and 5 bases at J, with 12 bases between the two ends. The CDR3 totals 13 residues. CDR3 nucleotide sequence: TGCAGCGTTCAAACAGGGAGAACCGGGGAGCTGTTTTTT. Translated, it gives CSVQTGRTGELFF.

This clone appeared a single time. V gene TRBV5-1 combines with J gene TRBJ1-1; possible D gene TRBD1, 6 bases. CDR1 and CDR2 from the germline V gene are SGHRS and YFSETQ. The CDR3 totals 15 residues. Trimming took off 3 bases at V and 0 bases at J, with 12 bases between the two ends. Here the CDR3 reads CASSSWDTLNTEAFF. The CDR3 DNA follows: TGCGCCAGCAGCTCGTGGGACACTTTGAACACTGAAGCTTTCTTT.

J is TRBJ2-1 and V is TRBV4-3, with TRBD2 identical over 9 bases. Germline-derived CDR1 and CDR2 are LGHNA and YSLEER. Losses at the gene ends were 4 bases for V and 4 bases for J; bases not matched to a gene: 17. The CDR3 runs to 19 residues. The CDR3 region has the DNA TGCGCCAGCAGCCTCAGCAGGGCGGGGGGGCCTCCGGGATACAATGAGCAGTTCTTC. This codes for CASSLSRAGGPPGYNEQFF.